This TCR beta chain was profiled in a study of naive and memory T cell subsets. Study-wide results and caveats: From naive to CM, EM and EMRA, diversity decreased and Gini increased. Over 90% of naive TCR sequences appeared only once after error correction, unlike memory subsets. Clonotypes are single alpha or beta chains, not paired receptors. Especially in CD8 cells, naive repertoires contained a few larger clonotypes, possibly CD45RA-re-expressing memory cells.

Only a few counts were recorded for this clonotype. The antigen is unknown. The beta constant-region primer was an equimolar mix of two oligonucleotides covering TRBC1 and TRBC2. The ligated cDNA underwent four PCR rounds using SP2 and nested alpha and beta constant-region primers. TCRdb fed the UMI-ligation and nested PCR reads into MiXCR, producing one record per CDR3 protein. This sample has about 140,000 distinct CDR3 sequences, with approximately 20% found just once. CD8 T cells were positively selected from what remained after CD4 positive selection. Germline V gene lookup returns CDR1 MDHEN and CDR2 SYDVKM. Trimming took off 3 bases at V and 2 bases at J, with 8 bases between the two ends. This CDR3 is built from 14 residues.

This sequence joins TRBV28 and TRBJ2-4, with D hard to call. The TCR comes from a human donor in good health. The sequenced sample was naive CD8+ T cells from blood. CDR3 sequence reads: CASSFLGSKNIQYF. As DNA, the CDR3 is TGTGCCAGCAGTTTCTTGGGGTCCAAAAACATTCAGTACTTC.